Given below is one TCR beta chain in context. What it binds is not known. The CDR3 contains 15 residues. TCRdb reprocessed the 5' RACE reads; each CDR3 protein has one entry and no DNA is given. The listing contains a few hundred thousand distinct CDR3 sequences. This sample was included in a study of monozygotic twins with inflammatory bowel disease. Notes on the study in general: Immunosuppressive treatment differences may have increased patient repertoire variability.

This TCR was recovered from a human donor with ulcerative colitis or Crohn's disease, or a healthy co-twin of an affected twin (not recorded which). The chain couples TRBV12-3 or TRBV12-4 to TRBJ1-4; TCRdb returns TRBD1, unconfirmable since there is no DNA. Sequencing input: blood. The CDR3 loop reads CASSSPGELGEKLFF.